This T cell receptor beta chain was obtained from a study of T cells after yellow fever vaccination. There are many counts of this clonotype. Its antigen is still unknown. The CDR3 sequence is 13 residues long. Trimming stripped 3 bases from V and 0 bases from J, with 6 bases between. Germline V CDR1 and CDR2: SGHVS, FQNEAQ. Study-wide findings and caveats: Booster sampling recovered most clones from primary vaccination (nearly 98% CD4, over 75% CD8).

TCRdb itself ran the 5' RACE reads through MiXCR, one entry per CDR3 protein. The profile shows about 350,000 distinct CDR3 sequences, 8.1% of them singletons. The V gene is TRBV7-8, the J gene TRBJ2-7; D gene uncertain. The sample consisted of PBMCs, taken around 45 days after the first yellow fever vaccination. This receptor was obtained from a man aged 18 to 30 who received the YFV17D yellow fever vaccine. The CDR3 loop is CASSFSSSYEQYF. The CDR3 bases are TGTGCCAGCAGCTTTTCTTCCTCCTACGAGCAGTACTTC.